These 10 T cell receptor beta chains came from one sample sequenced in a study of monozygotic twins with cystic fibrosis. Profiling relied on immunoSEQ multiplex PCR, and the TCRdb table lists in-frame clones only, not all of them. The repertoire holds about 30,000 clones, with about nine tenths as singletons. Sequences were obtained from blood. These receptors all stem from a girl aged 2 to 9 with cystic fibrosis.

The CDR3 reads CASSLVRGANTGELFF. CDR3 nucleotides: TGTGCCAGCAGCTTGGTACGGGGGGCGAACACCGGGGAGCTGTTTTTT. This chain joins TRBV5-6 and TRBJ2-2, with 7 bases identical to TRBD2. Germline V gives CDR1 SGHDT, CDR2 YYEEEE. Unmatched junction bases numbered 2, after V lost 0 bases and J lost 0 bases. This CDR3 is 16 amino acids long. Filled out from reference TRBV5-6 and TRBJ2-2, the complete variable domain reads DAGVTQSPTHLIKTRGQQVTLRCSPKSGHDTVSWYQQALGQGPQFIFQYYEEEERQRGNFPDRFSGHQFPNYSSELNVNALLLGDSALYLCASSLVRGANTGELFFGEGSRLTVL.

This chain uses TRBV18 with TRBJ2-3, with TRBD1 matching over 9 bases. Germline V lookup: CDR1 KGHSH, CDR2 LQKENI. The CDR3 loop spans 16 amino acids. V dropped 8 bases and J dropped 2; count of bases not matched to a gene: 11. This chain's CDR3 is CASNPGTGRTTDTQYF. The CDR3 DNA follows: TGTGCCAGCAACCCCGGGACAGGGCGAACCACAGATACGCAGTATTTT.

Only one count was recorded for this clone. The rearrangement uses TRBV5-5 and TRBJ1-2; D is possibly TRBD1 (6 bases). The CDR3 is 14 residues long. Trimming left V 4 bases short and J 5 bases short, with 15 bases between. CDR1 and CDR2 from the germline V gene are SGHKS and YYEKEE (reference sequence). This CDR3 reads CASSQGQQPYGYTF. The CDR3 coding sequence is TGTGCCAGCAGCCAGGGACAACAGCCTTATGGCTACACCTTC.

This clone was seen only once. This chain uses TRBV5-8 with TRBJ1-6, with D perhaps matching TRBD1 (5 bases). Trimming removed 4 bases from V and 6 bases from J, with 17 bases in between. Germline loops: CDR1 SGHTS, CDR2 YDEGEE. The CDR3 is 16 residues long. CDR3 protein: CASSPGVGIRNSPLHF. In DNA, the CDR3 is TGTGCCAGCAGCCCGGGGGTTGGGATCCGTAATTCACCCCTCCACTTT.

V gene TRBV30 combines with J gene TRBJ1-6; TRBD1 might be the D (5 bases). Germline V lookup: CDR1 GTSNPN, CDR2 SVGIG (reference sequence). Trimming took 4 bases from V and 3 from J, leaving 7 bases between them. The CDR3 has 13 residues. DNA of the CDR3: TGTGCCTGGACAGGGTTCTATAATTCACCCCTCCACTTT. It translates to CAWTGFYNSPLHF.

V usage is TRBV2 and J usage is TRBJ2-2; possible D gene TRBD2, 6 bases. The CDR3 runs 14 residues. Between the trimmed V and J ends, which lost 0 bases and 8 bases, there was a span of 10 bases. Germline CDR1 SNHLY, CDR2 FYNNEI. The CDR3 region is CASSEAGDLGELFF. The CDR3 region has the DNA TGTGCCAGCAGTGAAGCGGGGGACTTGGGGGAGCTGTTTTTT.

The V call is TRBV4-2, the J call TRBJ2-5; TRBD2 matches 9 bases. The CDR3 length is 17 residues. V lost 3 bases, J lost 1 base, and 9 bases stayed unmatched. CDR1 and CDR2 (germline): LGHNA, YNFKEQ. The CDR3 sequence is CASSHERLAGPQETQYF. CDR3 DNA sequence: TGTGCCAGCAGCCATGAAAGGCTAGCGGGACCCCAAGAGACCCAGTACTTC.

This clone was counted a few times. The J gene is TRBJ1-2, the V gene TRBV6-6; D possibly corresponds to TRBD1 (6 bases). The V gene lost 7 bases and the J gene lost 2 bases, with 14 bases spanning the gap. The CDR3 is 14 amino acids. Germline CDR1 reads MNHNY; CDR2 reads SVGAGI (reference sequence). The CDR3 loop reads CASIRTEKNYGYTF. The CDR3 DNA reads TGTGCCAGCATACGGACAGAGAAGAACTATGGCTACACCTTC.

The genes are TRBV9 and TRBJ2-5, with D tentatively TRBD2 (6 bases). CDR1 is SGDLS, CDR2 YYNGEE, per germline. The CDR3 has 14 residues. Trimming cost V 4 bases and J 5 bases, with 15 bases left between them. Here the CDR3 DNA reads TGTGCCAGCAGCCAACAAGGGGCGGGGGAGACCCAGTACTTC. Protein product: CASSQQGAGETQYF.

There are a few counts of this clone. This chain uses TRBV25-1 with TRBJ1-1, with 8 bases identical to TRBD1. The germline CDR1 and CDR2 sequences are MGHDK and SYGVNS. With V trimmed by 3 bases and J by 1 base, 4 bases remained unmatched. The CDR3 sequence is 15 residues long. The CDR3 here is CASSDPGTGNTEAFF. The CDR3 DNA reads TGTGCCAGCAGTGACCCCGGGACAGGGAACACTGAAGCTTTCTTT.